A selection of T cell receptor beta chains follows, all from one sample in a study of blood T cell repertoires in COVID-19. Produced via immunoSEQ multiplex PCR; TCRdb's table is partial and in-frame only. The sample carries 13,000 or so clones, roughly 84% recorded once. The sample taken for sequencing was peripheral blood. The receptors derive from a human donor in a cohort sampled during active COVID-19. Each CDR3 is given with its conserved first and last residue. A D gene is named only where the DNA matches it firmly. Where a row states a size, it is once, few, many or the class of an expanded clone; other rows omit it.

D gene	J gene	V gene	clone size	CDR3 DNA	CDR3 protein
-	TRBJ2-7	TRBV7-6	-	TGTGCCAGCAGCTCAGGGGCCAGCTCCTACGAGCAGTACTTC	CASSSGASSYEQYF
TRBD1	TRBJ2-2	TRBV5-4	-	TGTGCCAGCAGCTTGGTAGGGGGCGACACCGGGGAGCTGTTTTTT	CASSLVGGDTGELFF
-	TRBJ2-3	TRBV6-5	-	TGTGCTTGGGCTCCCGCTCCAACAGATACGCAGTATTTT	CAWAPAPTDTQYF
-	TRBJ2-1	TRBV20-1	-	TGCAGTCCAGGGGCACTGGGCGAGCAGTTCTTC	CSPGALGEQFF
TRBD2	TRBJ2-7	TRBV4-3	-	TGCGCCAGCAGCCAGCATTATGGGAGCGGGGGGTTGTACTTC	CASSQHYGSGGLYF
TRBD1	TRBJ1-2	TRBV4-3	-	TGCGCCAGCAGCCAACTACGGCAGGGGGCGTCCGGCTACACCTTC	CASSQLRQGASGYTF
-	TRBJ2-1	TRBV7-9	-	TGTGCCAGCTGGCCTGAGTTCTTC	CASWPEFF
TRBD1	TRBJ2-7	TRBV10-2	-	TGCGCCAGCACCTTTGGACAGGGGGAGCAGTACTTC	CASTFGQGEQYF
-	TRBJ1-4	TRBV7-9	-	TGTGCCAGCAGCCGAGAAAGAGAAAAACTGTTTTTT	CASSREREKLFF
-	TRBJ1-1	TRBV4-1	-	TGCGCCAGCAGGGCAGGGCAGATGAACACTGAAGCTTTCTTT	CASRAGQMNTEAFF
-	TRBJ2-5	TRBV9	once	TGTGCCAGCAGCCCCTCAACGCCGGGGGAGACCCAGTACTTC	CASSPSTPGETQYF
TRBD1	TRBJ1-1	TRBV7-9	-	TGTGCCAGCACGACAGGGGCTGAAGCTTTCTTT	CASTTGAEAFF
-	TRBJ2-3	TRBV19	-	TGTGCCAGTAGTACCAGGGGAGCGGATACGCAGTATTTT	CASSTRGADTQYF
-	TRBJ1-2	TRBV18	-	TGTGCCAGCTCACCAACAGGGTTGGACTATGGCTACACCTTC	CASSPTGLDYGYTF